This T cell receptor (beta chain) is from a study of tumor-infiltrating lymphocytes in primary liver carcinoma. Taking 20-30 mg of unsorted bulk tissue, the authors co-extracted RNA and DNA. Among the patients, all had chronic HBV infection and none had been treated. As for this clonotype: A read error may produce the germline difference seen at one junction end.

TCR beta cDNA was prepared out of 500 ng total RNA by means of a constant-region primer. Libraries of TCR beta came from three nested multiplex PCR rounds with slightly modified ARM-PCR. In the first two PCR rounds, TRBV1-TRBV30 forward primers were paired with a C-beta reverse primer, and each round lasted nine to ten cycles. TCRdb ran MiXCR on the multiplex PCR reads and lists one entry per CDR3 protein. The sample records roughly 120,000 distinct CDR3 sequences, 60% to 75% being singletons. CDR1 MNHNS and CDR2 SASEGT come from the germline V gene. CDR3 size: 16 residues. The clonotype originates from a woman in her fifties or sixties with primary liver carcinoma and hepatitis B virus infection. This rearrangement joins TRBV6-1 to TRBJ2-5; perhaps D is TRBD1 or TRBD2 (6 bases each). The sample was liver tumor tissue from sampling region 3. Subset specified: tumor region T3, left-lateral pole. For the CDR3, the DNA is TGTGCCAGCAGTGATGCTGGACTCGGAGGGGGAGAGTCCCAGTACTTC. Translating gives CASSDAGLGGGESQYF.